Below, one T cell receptor beta chain is given with its context. Profiled with immunoSEQ multiplex PCR; TCRdb holds only in-frame clones, not every one. This sample has 130,000 to 150,000 clones, with more than 70% found just once. These data come from a study of radiation and T cells in renal cell carcinoma. The wider study: Nephrectomy followed 15 Gy stereotactic body radiation by 4 weeks.

The CDR3 length is 16 residues. V was clipped by 6 bases and J by 5 bases; unmatched bases: 11. Germline V gene lookup returns CDR1 SGHTS and CDR2 YDEGEE. The time point is: baseline pretreatment blood. Treatment denoted: 15 Gy SBRT to primary tumor, nephrectomy 4 weeks later. The TCR originated in a woman aged 45-65 years with renal cell carcinoma. The chain recombines TRBV5-8 with TRBJ2-5, with TRBD2 identical over 12 bases. Specimen: blood, collected from a patient whose treatment included radiotherapy and nephrectomy. CDR3: CASTLRLAGDGETQYF. The CDR3 nucleotides are TGTGCCAGCACCCTTCGACTAGCGGGGGACGGTGAGACCCAGTACTTC.